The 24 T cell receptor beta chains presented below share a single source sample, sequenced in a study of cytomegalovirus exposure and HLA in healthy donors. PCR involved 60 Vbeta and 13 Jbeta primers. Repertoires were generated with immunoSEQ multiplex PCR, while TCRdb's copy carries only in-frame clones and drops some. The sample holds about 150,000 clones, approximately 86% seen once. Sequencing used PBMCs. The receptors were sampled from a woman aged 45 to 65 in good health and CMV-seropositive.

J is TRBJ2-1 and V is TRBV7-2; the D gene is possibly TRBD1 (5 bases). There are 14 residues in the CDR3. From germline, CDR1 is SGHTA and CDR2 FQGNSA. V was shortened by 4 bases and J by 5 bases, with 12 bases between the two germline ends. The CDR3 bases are TGTGCCAGCAGCTCAGAGCGACAGAACAATGAGCAGTTCTTC. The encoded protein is CASSSERQNNEQFF.

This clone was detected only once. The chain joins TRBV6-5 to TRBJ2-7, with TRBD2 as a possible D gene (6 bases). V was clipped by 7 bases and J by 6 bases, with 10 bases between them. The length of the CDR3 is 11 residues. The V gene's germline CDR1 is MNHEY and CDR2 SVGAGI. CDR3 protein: CASTLGGEQYF. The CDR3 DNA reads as TGTGCCAGCACTCTGGGGGGCGAGCAGTACTTC.

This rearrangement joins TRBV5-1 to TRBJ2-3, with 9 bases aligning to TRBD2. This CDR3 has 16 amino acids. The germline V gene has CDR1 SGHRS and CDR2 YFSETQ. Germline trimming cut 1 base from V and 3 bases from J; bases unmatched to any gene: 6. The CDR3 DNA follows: TGCGCCAGCAGCTTGCCGGCGGGGGGGAGTACAGATACGCAGTATTTT. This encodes CASSLPAGGSTDTQYF.

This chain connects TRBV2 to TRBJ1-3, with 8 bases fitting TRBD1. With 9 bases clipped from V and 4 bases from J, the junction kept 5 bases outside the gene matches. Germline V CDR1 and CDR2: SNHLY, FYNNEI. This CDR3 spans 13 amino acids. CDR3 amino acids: CARETGDGNTIYF. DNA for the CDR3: TGTGCCAGGGAGACAGGGGACGGAAACACCATATATTTT.

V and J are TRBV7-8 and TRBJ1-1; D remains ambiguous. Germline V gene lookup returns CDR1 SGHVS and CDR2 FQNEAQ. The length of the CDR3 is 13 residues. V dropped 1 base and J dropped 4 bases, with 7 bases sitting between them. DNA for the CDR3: TGTGCCAGCAGCTTAGGTGGGAGCACTGAAGCTTTCTTT. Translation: CASSLGGSTEAFF.

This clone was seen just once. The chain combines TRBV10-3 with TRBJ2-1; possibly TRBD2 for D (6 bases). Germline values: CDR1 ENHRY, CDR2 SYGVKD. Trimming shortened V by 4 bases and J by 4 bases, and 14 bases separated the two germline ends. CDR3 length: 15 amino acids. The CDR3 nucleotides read TGTGCCATCAGTGGACTAGAGGGTATATACAATGAGCAGTTCTTC. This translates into CAISGLEGIYNEQFF.

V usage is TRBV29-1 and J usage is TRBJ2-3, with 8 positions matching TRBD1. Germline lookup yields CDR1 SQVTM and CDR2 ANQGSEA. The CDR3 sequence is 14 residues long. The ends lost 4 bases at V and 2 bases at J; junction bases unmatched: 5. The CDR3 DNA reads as TGCAGCGTTGTTTCGGGACAGGCCACAGATACGCAGTATTTT. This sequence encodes CSVVSGQATDTQYF.

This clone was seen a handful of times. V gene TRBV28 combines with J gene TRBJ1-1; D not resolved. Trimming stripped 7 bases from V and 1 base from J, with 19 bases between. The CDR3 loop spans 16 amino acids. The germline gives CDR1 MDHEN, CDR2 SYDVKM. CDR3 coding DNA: TGTGCCAGCAAGTTATCCCCACTTCTTGGGAACACTGAAGCTTTCTTT. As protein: CASKLSPLLGNTEAFF.

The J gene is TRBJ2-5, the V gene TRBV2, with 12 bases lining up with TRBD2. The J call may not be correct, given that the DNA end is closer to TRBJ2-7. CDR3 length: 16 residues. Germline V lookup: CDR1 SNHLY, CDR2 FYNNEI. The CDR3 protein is CASLPRYGLAGYEQYF. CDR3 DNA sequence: TGTGCCAGCCTGCCCCGCTACGGACTAGCGGGATACGAGCAGTACTTC.

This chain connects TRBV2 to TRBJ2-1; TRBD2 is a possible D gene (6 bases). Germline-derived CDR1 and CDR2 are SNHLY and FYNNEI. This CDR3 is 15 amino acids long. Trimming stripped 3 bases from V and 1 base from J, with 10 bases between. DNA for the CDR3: TGTGCCAGCAGTGAGCCCGGGAGATCCTACAATGAGCAGTTCTTC. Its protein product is CASSEPGRSYNEQFF.

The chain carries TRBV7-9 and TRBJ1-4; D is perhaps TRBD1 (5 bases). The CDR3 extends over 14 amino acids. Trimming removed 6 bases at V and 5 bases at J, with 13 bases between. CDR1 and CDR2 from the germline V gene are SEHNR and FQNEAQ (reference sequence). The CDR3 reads CASRITGGNEKLFF. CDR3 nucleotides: TGTGCCAGCAGAATTACAGGAGGGAATGAAAAACTGTTTTTT.

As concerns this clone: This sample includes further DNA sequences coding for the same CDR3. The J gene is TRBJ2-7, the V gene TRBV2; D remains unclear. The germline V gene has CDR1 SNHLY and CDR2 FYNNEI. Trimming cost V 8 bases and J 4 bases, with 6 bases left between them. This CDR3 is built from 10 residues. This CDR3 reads CASRGYEQYF. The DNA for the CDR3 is TGTGCCAGCCGAGGTTACGAGCAGTACTTC.

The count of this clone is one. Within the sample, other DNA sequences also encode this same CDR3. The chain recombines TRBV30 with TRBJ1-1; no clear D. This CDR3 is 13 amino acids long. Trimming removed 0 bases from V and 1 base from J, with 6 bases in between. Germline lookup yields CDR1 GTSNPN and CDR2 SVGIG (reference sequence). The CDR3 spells CAWSVQENTEAFF. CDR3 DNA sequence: TGTGCCTGGAGTGTCCAGGAGAACACTGAAGCTTTCTTT.

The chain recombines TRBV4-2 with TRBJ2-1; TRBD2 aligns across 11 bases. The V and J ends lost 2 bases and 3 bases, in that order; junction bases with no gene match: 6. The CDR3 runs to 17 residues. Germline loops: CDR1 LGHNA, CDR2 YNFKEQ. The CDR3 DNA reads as TGTGCCAGCAGCCAAACTAGCGGGGGACCAAACTACAATGAGCAGTTCTTC. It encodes CASSQTSGGPNYNEQFF.

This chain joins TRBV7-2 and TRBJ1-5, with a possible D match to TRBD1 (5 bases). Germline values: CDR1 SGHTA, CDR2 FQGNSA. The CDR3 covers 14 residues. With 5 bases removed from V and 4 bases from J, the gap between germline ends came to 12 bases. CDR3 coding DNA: TGTGCCAGCAGCCCGGGGGGGGGAAATCAGCCCCAGCATTTT. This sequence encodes CASSPGGGNQPQHF.

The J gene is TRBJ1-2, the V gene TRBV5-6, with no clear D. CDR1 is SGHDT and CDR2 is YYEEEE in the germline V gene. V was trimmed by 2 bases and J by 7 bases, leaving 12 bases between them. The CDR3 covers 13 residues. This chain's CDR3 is CASSFSEGSGYTF. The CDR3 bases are TGTGCCAGCAGCTTCAGTGAAGGGAGTGGCTACACCTTC.

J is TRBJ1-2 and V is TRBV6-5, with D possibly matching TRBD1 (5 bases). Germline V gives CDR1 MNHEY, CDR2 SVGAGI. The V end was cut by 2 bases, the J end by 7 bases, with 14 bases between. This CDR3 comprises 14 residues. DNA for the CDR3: TGTGCCAGCAGTTACGGCCAGGGATTAGGTGGCTACACCTTC. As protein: CASSYGQGLGGYTF.

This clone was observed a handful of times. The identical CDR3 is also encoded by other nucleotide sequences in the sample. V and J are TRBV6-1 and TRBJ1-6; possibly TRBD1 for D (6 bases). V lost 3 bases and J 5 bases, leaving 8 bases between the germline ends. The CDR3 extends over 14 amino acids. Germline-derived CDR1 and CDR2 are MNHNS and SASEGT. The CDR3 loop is CASSDRGNNSPLHF. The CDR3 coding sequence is TGTGCCAGCAGTGACAGGGGTAATAATTCACCCCTCCACTTT.

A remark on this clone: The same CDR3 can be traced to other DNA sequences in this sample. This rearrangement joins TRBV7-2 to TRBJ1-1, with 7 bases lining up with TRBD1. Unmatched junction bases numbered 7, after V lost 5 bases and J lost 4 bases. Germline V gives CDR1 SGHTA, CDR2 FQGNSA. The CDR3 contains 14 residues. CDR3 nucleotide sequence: TGTGCCAGCAGCCCTCAAGGGGGCGGCACTGAAGCTTTCTTT. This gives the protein CASSPQGGGTEAFF.

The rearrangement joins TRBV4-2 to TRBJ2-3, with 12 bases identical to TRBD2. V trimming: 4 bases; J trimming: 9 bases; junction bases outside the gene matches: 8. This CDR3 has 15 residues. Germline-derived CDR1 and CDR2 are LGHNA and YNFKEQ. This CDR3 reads CASSLRTSGEDTQYF. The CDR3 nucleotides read TGTGCCAGCAGCCTCCGGACTAGCGGGGAAGACACGCAGTATTTT.

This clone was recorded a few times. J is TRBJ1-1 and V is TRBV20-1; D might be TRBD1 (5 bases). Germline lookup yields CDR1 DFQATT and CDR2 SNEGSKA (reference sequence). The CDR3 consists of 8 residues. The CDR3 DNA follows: TGCGGGACCGGGAGCCCTTTCTTT. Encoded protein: CGTGSPFF.

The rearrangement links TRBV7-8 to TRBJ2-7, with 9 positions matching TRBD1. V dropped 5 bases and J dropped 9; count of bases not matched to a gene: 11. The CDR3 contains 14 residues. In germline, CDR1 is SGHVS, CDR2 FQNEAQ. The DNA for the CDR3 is TGTGCCAGCAGCGCTTATACAGGGGGCCACGTGCAGTACTTC. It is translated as CASSAYTGGHVQYF. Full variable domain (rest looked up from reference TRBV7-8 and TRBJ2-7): GAGVSQSPRYKVAKRGQDVALRCDPISGHVSLFWYQQALGQGPEFLTYFQNEAQLDKSGLPSDRFFAERPEGSVSTLKIQRTQQEDSAVYLCASSAYTGGHVQYFGPGTRLTVT.

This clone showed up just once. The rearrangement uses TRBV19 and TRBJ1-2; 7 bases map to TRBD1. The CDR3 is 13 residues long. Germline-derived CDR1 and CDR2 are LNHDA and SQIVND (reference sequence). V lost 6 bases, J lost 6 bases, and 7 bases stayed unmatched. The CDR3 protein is CASSLGQYDGYTF. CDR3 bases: TGTGCCAGTAGCCTGGGACAGTATGATGGCTACACCTTC.

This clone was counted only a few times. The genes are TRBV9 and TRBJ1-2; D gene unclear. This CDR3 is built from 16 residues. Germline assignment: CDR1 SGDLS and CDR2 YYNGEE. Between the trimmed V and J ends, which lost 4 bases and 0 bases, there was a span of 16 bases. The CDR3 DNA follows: TGTGCCAGCAGCTTCTATGATCGGGTCTCTAACTATGGCTACACCTTC. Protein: CASSFYDRVSNYGYTF.